The 27 T cell receptor beta chains below come from one sample, sequenced in a study of human T cells and chemical hapten exposure. TCRdb fed the RACE reads into MiXCR, producing one record per CDR3 protein. The table has approximately 80,000 distinct CDR3 sequences, about 6.8% seen once. Time point denoted: patch test 1, 2 weeks after DPC sensitization. Treatment defined: therapeutic diphenylcyclopropenone sensitization with weekly scalp DPC. The input for sequencing was whole blood, taken in connection with sensitization to the hapten diphenylcyclopropenone (DPC). Every receptor here comes from a woman aged 25 to 39 with alopecia areata. Some clones in this sample may be carry-over from other donors' samples.

This clonotype was detected ten times or more. The chain uses TRBV6-1 and TRBJ2-6; 10 positions match TRBD2. With V trimmed by 8 bases and J by 4 bases, 8 bases remained unmatched. This CDR3 comprises 16 residues. Looked up from germline, CDR1 is MNHNS and CDR2 is SASEGT. The CDR3 DNA sequence: TGTGCCAGCTCAAGCGGGGGGGCAACCGGGGCCAACGTCCTGACTTTC. It translates to CASSSGGATGANVLTF.

The V and J genes are TRBV20-1 and TRBJ1-1; 7 nucleotides align to TRBD1. The CDR3 runs 12 residues. V lost 8 bases and J lost 5; bases outside the gene matches: 8. Germline CDR1 and CDR2: DFQATT and SNEGSKA (reference sequence). In DNA form, the CDR3 reads TGCAGTATCTCAGAGGGGGCTACTGAAGCTTTCTTT. As protein: CSISEGATEAFF.

Many counts were recorded for this clonotype. The V and J genes are TRBV5-1 and TRBJ2-3; D remains ambiguous. Trimming stripped 0 bases from V and 2 bases from J, with 10 bases between. Germline assignment: CDR1 SGHRS and CDR2 YFSETQ. The CDR3 has 15 residues. CDR3 DNA sequence: TGCGCCAGCAGCTTGGAAGCCCGGTACACAGATACGCAGTATTTT. Translation gives CASSLEARYTDTQYF.

In its sample, this clonotype was seen many times. The V and J genes are TRBV12-3 or TRBV12-4 and TRBJ1-1; 8 bases are a match to TRBD1. V was clipped by 3 bases and J by 4 bases; unmatched bases: 19. The CDR3 extends over 19 amino acids. The CDR3 DNA reads as TGTGCCAGCAGTTTCAGTTCAGAGAACAGGGGGGTTGTGGGCACTGAAGCTTTCTTT. Protein sequence: CASSFSSENRGVVGTEAFF.

Ten or more counts support this clonotype. The chain recombines TRBV5-1 with TRBJ1-1; 7 bases fit TRBD1. Germline CDR1 reads SGHRS; CDR2 reads YFSETQ. The CDR3 is 16 amino acids. V lost 4 bases to trimming and J lost 6 bases; unmatched junction nucleotides: 15. The CDR3 nucleotides read TGCGCCAGCAGCCCCGACCCACAGGGGCCTGGGGCTGAAGCTTTCTTT. It codes for CASSPDPQGPGAEAFF.

The sample holds a few counts of this clonotype. The V and J genes are TRBV2 and TRBJ2-2, with no clear D. This CDR3 comprises 18 residues. Trimming stripped 2 bases from V and 2 bases from J, with 18 bases between. The germline CDR1 and CDR2 sequences are SNHLY and FYNNEI. The CDR3 loop is CASSEIPRVRTNTGELFF. The CDR3 DNA reads TGTGCCAGCAGTGAAATCCCCCGGGTTAGAACTAACACCGGGGAGCTGTTTTTT.

V gene TRBV2 combines with J gene TRBJ2-1; no clear D gene. From germline, CDR1 is SNHLY and CDR2 FYNNEI. Trimming pared 10 bases from V and 3 bases from J, leaving 7 bases between. The CDR3 is 11 amino acids. CDR3 residues: CATTYYNEQFF. CDR3 DNA: TGTGCCACCACTTACTACAATGAGCAGTTCTTC. The full variable domain, with the rest looked up from reference TRBV2 and TRBJ2-1, is EPEVTQTPSHQVTQMGQEVILRCVPISNHLYFYWYRQILGQKVEFLVSFYNNEISEKSEIFDDQFSVERPDGSNFTLKIRSTKLEDSAMYFCATTYYNEQFFGPGTRLTVL.

This clonotype has ten or more counts. The chain joins TRBV29-1 to TRBJ2-1, with TRBD1 matching 9 bases. Per germline, CDR1 SQVTM and CDR2 ANQGSEA. The CDR3 has 16 amino acids. The V segment lost 4 bases and the J segment 6 bases; nucleotides outside the gene matches: 13. CDR3 residues: CSVGGPGQGWVNEQFF. The CDR3 bases are TGCAGCGTTGGGGGGCCGGGACAGGGATGGGTCAATGAGCAGTTCTTC.

In this sample, this clonotype turned up a few times. The V gene is TRBV5-4, the J gene TRBJ2-2; no clear D gene. This CDR3 region has 14 residues. Germline values: CDR1 SGHNT, CDR2 YYREEE (reference sequence). Deletions cut 9 bases from V and 0 bases from J, with 12 bases between. The CDR3 coding sequence is TGTGCCACCAGACCCAGTACGAACACCGGGGAGCTGTTTTTT. Translating it yields CATRPSTNTGELFF.

This clonotype has ten or more counts. The J gene is TRBJ2-5, the V gene TRBV10-3, with TRBD1 identical over 9 bases. The ends lost 6 bases at V and 3 bases at J; junction bases unmatched: 5. CDR1 is ENHRY, CDR2 SYGVKD, per germline. CDR3 length equals 14 residues. The CDR3 loop reads CAISGTGSKETQYF. The CDR3 region has the DNA TGTGCCATCAGCGGGACAGGGTCTAAAGAGACCCAGTACTTC.

The CDR3 is CSSLTRDRGGNTEAFF. CDR3 DNA sequence: TGCAGCTCCCTCACCCGGGACAGGGGAGGGAACACTGAAGCTTTCTTT. The gene calls are TRBV29-1 and TRBJ1-1, with 10 bases matching TRBD1. CDR3 length: 16 amino acids. Germline loops: CDR1 SQVTM, CDR2 ANQGSEA. V dropped 8 bases and J dropped 1; count of bases not matched to a gene: 13.

This clonotype was counted only a few times. The V call is TRBV2, the J call TRBJ1-1, with 9 bases identical to TRBD1. Trimming cost V 8 bases and J 6 bases; bases outside gene matches: 7. The germline V gene has CDR1 SNHLY and CDR2 FYNNEI. The CDR3 loop spans 13 amino acids. CDR3 nucleotides: TGTGCCAGCGGGACAGGGATGCGGCCTGAAGCTTTCTTT. It encodes CASGTGMRPEAFF.

This chain joins TRBV20-1 and TRBJ2-3; D call uncertain. This CDR3 spans 13 amino acids. V shed 6 bases and J shed 6 bases, with 16 bases lying between them. Germline V gene lookup returns CDR1 DFQATT and CDR2 SNEGSKA (reference sequence). DNA for the CDR3: TGCAGTGCACTCGGTTTGGCTTACGATACGCAGTATTTT. This codes for CSALGLAYDTQYF.

This clonotype was counted at least ten times. The chain links TRBV3-1 to TRBJ1-1, with no clear D. This CDR3 is built from 12 residues. The V and J ends lost 0 bases and 8 bases respectively, with 7 bases between them. Germline V gives CDR1 LGHDT, CDR2 YNNKEL (reference sequence). In nucleotides, the CDR3 is TGTGCCAGCAGCCAAGATGGGGAGGAAGCTTTCTTT. This gives the protein CASSQDGEEAFF.

Ten or more counts support this clonotype. The chain is built from TRBV7-8 and TRBJ2-3; D uncertain. CDR1 SGHVS and CDR2 FQNEAQ come from the germline V gene. The CDR3 runs 14 residues. V gave up 0 bases and J gave up 6 bases, with 10 bases separating them. DNA of the CDR3: TGTGCCAGCAGCTTAGCCAGGTTGGCCGATACGCAGTATTTT. Translating it yields CASSLARLADTQYF.

V gene TRBV2 combines with J gene TRBJ1-5; D might be TRBD1 (5 bases). Germline CDR1 SNHLY, CDR2 FYNNEI. The length of the CDR3 is 15 residues. V shed 6 bases and J shed 0 bases, with 12 bases lying between them. CDR3 DNA: TGTGCCAGCAGAAAGACAGATAATAGCAATCAGCCCCAGCATTTT. Encoded protein: CASRKTDNSNQPQHF.

Ten or more counts support this clonotype. V usage is TRBV20-1 and J usage is TRBJ1-3, with 9 bases matching TRBD1. The germline gives CDR1 DFQATT, CDR2 SNEGSKA (reference sequence). Losses at the gene ends were 6 bases for V and 3 bases for J; bases not matched to a gene: 6. The CDR3 is made up of 14 amino acids. The CDR3 nucleotides are TGCAGTGCGGGAGACAGGGGGAGTGGAAACACCATATATTTT. This translates into CSAGDRGSGNTIYF.

This clonotype has ten or more counts. This chain links TRBV5-1 with TRBJ1-2, with a tentative D call TRBD1 (5 bases). The ends were cut back, 4 bases at V and 4 bases at J, with 14 bases in the middle. The CDR3 runs 14 residues. CDR1 SGHRS and CDR2 YFSETQ come from the germline V gene. CDR3 in amino acids: CASSQGERVYGYTF. DNA of the CDR3: TGCGCCAGCAGCCAGGGCGAGAGGGTCTATGGCTACACCTTC.

This clonotype was seen at least ten times. CDR3 residues: CASSFLTTNAGSPLHF. As DNA, the CDR3 is TGTGCCAGCAGCTTTTTGACCACAAATGCTGGTTCACCCCTCCACTTT. The V and J genes are TRBV7-9 and TRBJ1-6; D unclear. Germline CDR1 reads SEHNR; CDR2 reads FQNEAQ (reference sequence). This CDR3 has 16 residues. V dropped 3 bases and J dropped 9 bases, with 18 bases sitting between them.

V and J are TRBV12-5 and TRBJ2-7; D ambiguous. The CDR3 spans 13 residues. Germline lookup yields CDR1 LGHNT and CDR2 FRNRAP. Trimming took 4 bases from V and 1 from J, leaving 8 bases between them. CDR3 protein: CASGSRSSYEQYF. The CDR3 nucleotides are TGTGCTAGTGGTTCTAGGTCGTCCTACGAGCAGTACTTC.

This clonotype was detected only a few times. This chain links TRBV2 with TRBJ1-1, with D possibly matching TRBD1 (6 bases). Per germline, CDR1 SNHLY and CDR2 FYNNEI. The V and J ends lost 5 bases and 3 bases respectively, with 13 bases between them. CDR3 length equals 14 residues. This CDR3 reads CASSLQGLDTEAFF. In DNA, the CDR3 is TGTGCCAGCAGTCTACAGGGACTCGACACTGAAGCTTTCTTT.

Ten or more counts support this clonotype. The V call is TRBV5-6, the J call TRBJ1-1; 9 nucleotides agree with TRBD1. V was pared by 5 bases and J by 1 base, with 9 bases of the junction left unmatched. The germline V gene has CDR1 SGHDT and CDR2 YYEEEE. The CDR3 length is 16 residues. CDR3 sequence: CASRLGTGRGNTEAFF. The DNA for the CDR3 is TGTGCCAGCAGGCTAGGGACAGGGAGGGGGAACACTGAAGCTTTCTTT.

The sample holds many counts of this clonotype. V and J are TRBV3-1 and TRBJ1-1; 8 bases fit TRBD1. V lost 3 bases and J lost 1; bases outside the gene matches: 4. The germline V gene encodes CDR1 LGHDT and CDR2 YNNKEL (reference sequence). The CDR3 totals 15 residues. CDR3 DNA: TGTGCCAGCAGCCACTCTGACAGGGGGAACACTGAAGCTTTCTTT. It codes for CASSHSDRGNTEAFF.

This clonotype was recorded a few times. The J gene is TRBJ1-1, the V gene TRBV11-1; D is perhaps TRBD1 (5 bases). Germline loops: CDR1 SGHAT, CDR2 FQDESV (reference sequence). Trimming cost V 5 bases and J 3 bases, with 13 bases left between them. The CDR3 spans 14 residues. The CDR3 loop reads CASSPIPGDTEAFF. CDR3 sequence (DNA): TGTGCCAGCAGCCCCATCCCGGGGGACACTGAAGCTTTCTTT.

This chain links TRBV9 with TRBJ2-3; 12 bases fit TRBD2. CDR1 SGDLS and CDR2 YYNGEE come from the germline V gene. V was clipped by 1 base and J by 9 bases; unmatched bases: 3. The CDR3 consists of 14 residues. In DNA, the CDR3 is TGTGCCAGCAGCGTACTCCTAGCGGGGGGGACGCAGTATTTT. Amino acid sequence: CASSVLLAGGTQYF.

This chain links TRBV3-1 with TRBJ2-5, with TRBD1 as a possible D gene (5 bases). The CDR3 extends over 15 amino acids. V was shortened by 2 bases and J by 4 bases, with 14 bases between the two germline ends. The germline CDR1 and CDR2 sequences are LGHDT and YNNKEL (reference sequence). The chain's CDR3 is CASSQLPGKLETQYF. The CDR3 nucleotides read TGTGCCAGCAGCCAACTTCCAGGGAAGCTAGAGACCCAGTACTTC.

The chain combines TRBV2 with TRBJ1-1, with D possibly TRBD1 on 5 matching bases. CDR1 SNHLY and CDR2 FYNNEI come from the germline V gene. This CDR3 comprises 15 residues. V lost 6 bases to trimming and J lost 0 bases, with 14 bases between them. CDR3 amino acids: CASRQGNYLNTEAFF. In nucleotides, the CDR3 is TGTGCCAGCAGGCAGGGTAACTATTTGAACACTGAAGCTTTCTTT.